The next 13 T cell receptor beta chains were all read from a single sample in a study of identifying expanded T cells in peripheral blood. The protocol was immunoSEQ multiplex PCR, while the TCRdb copy is restricted to in-frame clones and leaves out a portion. The table has tens of thousands of clones, around four fifths seen once. Sequencing used blood. These receptors all come from a person aged 18 to 70 in good health.

The V gene is TRBV18, the J gene TRBJ1-1; D perhaps matches TRBD1 (5 bases). The CDR3 covers 13 residues. Germline CDR1 and CDR2: KGHSH and LQKENI. Trimming shortened V by 5 bases and J by 13 bases, and 20 bases separated the two germline ends. The CDR3 is CASSYRDRGLVFF. CDR3 bases: TGTGCCAGCTCATATAGGGACCGGGGATTGGTTTTCTTT. Full variable domain (remainder filled in from reference TRBV18 and TRBJ1-1): NAGVMQNPRHLVRRRGQEARLRCSPMKGHSHVYWYRQLPEEGLKFMVYLQKENIIDESGMPKERFSAEFPKEGPSILRIQQVVRGDSAAYFCASSYRDRGLVFFGQGTRLTVV.

This chain links TRBV20-1 with TRBJ2-4; no clear D. The CDR3 sequence is 11 residues long. V was cut by 0 bases and J by 11 bases, with 8 bases left in between. Germline CDR1 DFQATT, CDR2 SNEGSKA (reference sequence). The CDR3 protein is CSARDVAVQYF. CDR3 sequence (DNA): TGCAGTGCTAGAGATGTGGCAGTTCAGTACTTC.

This chain connects TRBV19 to TRBJ2-1; 8 bases agree with TRBD1. There are 15 residues in the CDR3. The V and J ends lost 6 bases and 2 bases, in that order; junction bases with no gene match: 6. Per germline, CDR1 LNHDA and CDR2 SQIVND (reference sequence). CDR3 sequence reads: CASSGPDRAYNEQFF. The CDR3, as DNA: TGTGCCAGTAGCGGCCCGGACAGGGCCTACAATGAGCAGTTCTTC.

This chain joins TRBV29-1 and TRBJ2-7, with D perhaps assigned TRBD1 or TRBD2 (6 bases each). The CDR3 runs to 12 residues. The ends were cut back, 1 base at V and 6 bases at J, with 10 bases in the middle. The germline gives CDR1 SQVTM, CDR2 ANQGSEA. This chain's CDR3 is CSVEVGGGEQYF. CDR3 DNA sequence: TGCAGCGTTGAAGTAGGGGGAGGCGAGCAGTACTTC.

The chain combines TRBV6-5 with TRBJ1-2; 8 bases are a match to TRBD1. J gave up 0 bases and V 7 bases, and 1 base lay outside the gene matches. Germline CDR1 reads MNHEY; CDR2 reads SVGAGI. The CDR3 extends over 13 amino acids. The CDR3 DNA follows: TGTGCCAGCATACAGGGGGCTAACTATGGCTACACCTTC. This codes for CASIQGANYGYTF.

The V gene is TRBV7-2, the J gene TRBJ2-1, with D possibly matching TRBD2 (5 bases). CDR1 is SGHTA and CDR2 is FQGNSA in the germline V gene. Trimming removed 5 bases from V and 9 bases from J, with 17 bases in between. The CDR3 is 14 residues long. CDR3 nucleotide sequence: TGTGCCAGCAGCAAGATAAGGACTGGTCGTGAGCAGTTCTTC. Protein sequence: CASSKIRTGREQFF.

The rearrangement uses TRBV6-6 and TRBJ1-1; 7 bases match TRBD1. After removal of 7 bases from V and 4 bases from J, the junction contained 9 bases not matched to a gene. Germline V gene lookup returns CDR1 MNHNY and CDR2 SVGAGI (reference sequence). The length of the CDR3 is 14 residues. The CDR3 loop reads CASTQGRGPTEAFF. CDR3 DNA sequence: TGTGCCAGCACCCAGGGTAGGGGGCCCACTGAAGCTTTCTTT.

In its sample, this clone was seen a few times. The V and J genes are TRBV4-2 and TRBJ1-6; weak D call: TRBD1 (6 bases). This CDR3 is 14 amino acids long. Germline lookup yields CDR1 LGHNA and CDR2 YNFKEQ. The ends were cut back, 6 bases at V and 0 bases at J, with 6 bases in the middle. CDR3 sequence reads: CASRDSSYNSPLHF. The CDR3 bases are TGTGCCAGCAGGGACAGCTCCTATAATTCACCCCTCCACTTT.

The chain couples TRBV13 to TRBJ2-1; 10 nucleotides match TRBD1. The CDR3 sequence is 18 residues long. Germline V gene sequence: CDR1 PRHDT, CDR2 FYEKMQ (reference sequence). V was clipped by 1 base and J by 2 bases; unmatched bases: 8. CDR3 nucleotide sequence: TGTGCCAGCAGCTTAGTCTATGGGGGACAGGGGACCTACAATGAGCAGTTCTTC. Translating it yields CASSLVYGGQGTYNEQFF.

The chain joins TRBV7-9 to TRBJ2-6; D is perhaps TRBD1 (5 bases). CDR3 length: 13 residues. Germline-derived CDR1 and CDR2 are SEHNR and FQNEAQ (reference sequence). V was clipped by 11 bases and J by 0 bases, with 8 bases between them. CDR3 sequence: CAGQNSGANVLTF. The CDR3 coding sequence is TGTGCCGGACAAAACTCTGGGGCCAACGTCCTGACTTTC.

This chain links TRBV2 with TRBJ2-7; 8 bases are a match to TRBD2. The V gene's germline CDR1 is SNHLY and CDR2 FYNNEI. This CDR3 has 14 amino acids. J gave up 6 bases and V 6 bases, and 10 bases lay outside the gene matches. CDR3 sequence: CASRLRGTSLEQYV. DNA of the CDR3: TGTGCCAGCAGATTGAGAGGGACTAGTCTCGAGCAGTACGTC.

The chain employs TRBV6-5 and TRBJ1-1; tentative D call: TRBD1 (5 bases). V was trimmed by 7 bases and J by 0 bases, leaving 15 bases between them. Germline V gene sequence: CDR1 MNHEY, CDR2 SVGAGI. This CDR3 spans 15 amino acids. The CDR3 DNA is TGTGCCAGCATCCCCCCAGGGAGGATGAACACTGAAGCTTTCTTT. Residues: CASIPPGRMNTEAFF.

The chain carries TRBV30 and TRBJ1-5; D is uncertain. V was clipped by 1 base and J by 0 bases, with 7 bases between them. The CDR3 totals 14 residues. The germline CDR1 and CDR2 sequences are GTSNPN and SVGIG (reference sequence). The CDR3 loop is CAWSGRISNQPQHF. The CDR3 coding sequence is TGTGCCTGGAGTGGTCGTATTAGCAATCAGCCCCAGCATTTT.